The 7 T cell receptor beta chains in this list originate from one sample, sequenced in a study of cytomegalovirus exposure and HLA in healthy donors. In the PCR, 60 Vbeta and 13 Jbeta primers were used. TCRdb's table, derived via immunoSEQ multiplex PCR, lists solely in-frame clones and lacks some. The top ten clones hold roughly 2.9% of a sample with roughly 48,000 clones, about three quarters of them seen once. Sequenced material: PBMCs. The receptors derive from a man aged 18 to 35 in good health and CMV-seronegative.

The CDR3 here is CASSRDRGRYEQYF. CDR3 coding DNA: TGTGCCAGCAGCCGGGACAGGGGAAGGTACGAGCAGTACTTC. The chain joins TRBV2 to TRBJ2-7; 10 bases line up with TRBD1. The CDR3 sequence is 14 residues long. The V gene end was trimmed by 6 bases and the J gene end by 4 bases; junction bases not matched to a gene: 6. Germline V gene data show CDR1 as SNHLY and CDR2 as FYNNEI.

CDR3 sequence: CASSLGGSQETQYF. In DNA, the CDR3 is TGTGCCAGCAGCTTAGGCGGTTCCCAAGAGACCCAGTACTTC. The chain employs TRBV7-9 and TRBJ2-5; no clear D. The CDR3 runs 14 residues. Per the germline V gene, CDR1 is SEHNR and CDR2 is FQNEAQ (reference sequence). Trimming stripped 1 base from V and 1 base from J, with 7 bases between.

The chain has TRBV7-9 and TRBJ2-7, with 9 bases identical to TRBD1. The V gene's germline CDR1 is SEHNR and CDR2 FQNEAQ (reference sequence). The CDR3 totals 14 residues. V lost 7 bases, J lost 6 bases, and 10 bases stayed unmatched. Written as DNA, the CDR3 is TGTGCCAGCACCCTAGGGACAGGGTATATCGAGCAGTACTTC. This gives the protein CASTLGTGYIEQYF.

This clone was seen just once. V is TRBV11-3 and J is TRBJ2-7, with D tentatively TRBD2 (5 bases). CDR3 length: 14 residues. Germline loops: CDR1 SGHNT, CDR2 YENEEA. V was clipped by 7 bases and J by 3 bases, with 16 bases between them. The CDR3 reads CASTIGESDYEQYF. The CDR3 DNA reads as TGTGCCAGCACCATTGGGGAGAGCGACTACGAGCAGTACTTC. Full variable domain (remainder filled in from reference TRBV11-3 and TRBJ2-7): EAGVVQSPRYKIIEKKQPVAFWCNPISGHNTLYWYLQNLGQGPELLIRYENEEAVDDSQLPKDRFSAERLKGVDSTLKIQPAELGDSAVYLCASTIGESDYEQYFGPGTRLTVT.

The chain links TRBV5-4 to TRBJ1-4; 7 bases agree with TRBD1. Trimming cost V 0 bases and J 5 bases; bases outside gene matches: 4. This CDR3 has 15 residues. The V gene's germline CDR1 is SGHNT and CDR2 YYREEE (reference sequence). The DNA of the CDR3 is TGTGCCAGCAGCTTGGAAGGGGGCGTAAATGAAAAACTGTTTTTT. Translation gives CASSLEGGVNEKLFF.

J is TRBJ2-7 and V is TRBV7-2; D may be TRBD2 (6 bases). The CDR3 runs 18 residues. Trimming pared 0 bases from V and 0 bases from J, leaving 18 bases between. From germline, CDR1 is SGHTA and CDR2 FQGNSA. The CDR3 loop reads CASSLAPPIASASYEQYF. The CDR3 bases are TGTGCCAGCAGCTTAGCCCCACCCATAGCTAGCGCCTCCTACGAGCAGTACTTC.

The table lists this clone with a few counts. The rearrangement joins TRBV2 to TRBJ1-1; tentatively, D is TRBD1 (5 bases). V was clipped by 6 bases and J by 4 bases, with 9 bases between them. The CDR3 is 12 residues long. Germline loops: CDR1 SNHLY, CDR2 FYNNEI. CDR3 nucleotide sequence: TGTGCCAGCAGCGGGGGGGGCACTGAAGCTTTCTTT. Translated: CASSGGGTEAFF.